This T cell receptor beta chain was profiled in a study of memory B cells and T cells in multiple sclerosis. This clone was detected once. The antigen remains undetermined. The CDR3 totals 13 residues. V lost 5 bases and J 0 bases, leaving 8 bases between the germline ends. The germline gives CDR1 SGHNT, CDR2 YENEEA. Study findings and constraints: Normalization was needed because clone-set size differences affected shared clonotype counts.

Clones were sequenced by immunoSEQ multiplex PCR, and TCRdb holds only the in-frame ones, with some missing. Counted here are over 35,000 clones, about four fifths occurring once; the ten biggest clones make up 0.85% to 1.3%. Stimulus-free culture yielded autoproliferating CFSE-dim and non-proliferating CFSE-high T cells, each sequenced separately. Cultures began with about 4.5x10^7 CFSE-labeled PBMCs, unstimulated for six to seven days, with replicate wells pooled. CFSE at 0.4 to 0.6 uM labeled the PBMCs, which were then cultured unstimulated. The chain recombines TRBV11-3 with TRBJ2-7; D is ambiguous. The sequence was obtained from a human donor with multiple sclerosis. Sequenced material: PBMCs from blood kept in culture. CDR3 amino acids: CASSPGLSYEQYF. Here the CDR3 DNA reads TGTGCCAGCAGCCCCGGGCTCTCCTACGAGCAGTACTTC.